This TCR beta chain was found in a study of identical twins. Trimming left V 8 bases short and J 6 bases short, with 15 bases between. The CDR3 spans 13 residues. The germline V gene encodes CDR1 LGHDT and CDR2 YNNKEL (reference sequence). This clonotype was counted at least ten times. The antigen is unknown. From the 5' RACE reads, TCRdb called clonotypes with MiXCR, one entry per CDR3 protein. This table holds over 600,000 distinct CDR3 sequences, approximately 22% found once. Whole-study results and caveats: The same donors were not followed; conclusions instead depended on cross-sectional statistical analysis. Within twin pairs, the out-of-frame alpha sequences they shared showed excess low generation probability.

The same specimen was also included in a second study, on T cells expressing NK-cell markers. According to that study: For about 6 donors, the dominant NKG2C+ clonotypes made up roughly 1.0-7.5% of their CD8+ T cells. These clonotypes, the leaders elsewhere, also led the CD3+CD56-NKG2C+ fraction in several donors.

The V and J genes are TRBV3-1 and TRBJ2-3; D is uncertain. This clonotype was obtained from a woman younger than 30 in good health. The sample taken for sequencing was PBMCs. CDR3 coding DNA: TGTGCCAGCGGATGGATAGCAGCGGATACGCAGTATTTT. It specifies CASGWIAADTQYF.